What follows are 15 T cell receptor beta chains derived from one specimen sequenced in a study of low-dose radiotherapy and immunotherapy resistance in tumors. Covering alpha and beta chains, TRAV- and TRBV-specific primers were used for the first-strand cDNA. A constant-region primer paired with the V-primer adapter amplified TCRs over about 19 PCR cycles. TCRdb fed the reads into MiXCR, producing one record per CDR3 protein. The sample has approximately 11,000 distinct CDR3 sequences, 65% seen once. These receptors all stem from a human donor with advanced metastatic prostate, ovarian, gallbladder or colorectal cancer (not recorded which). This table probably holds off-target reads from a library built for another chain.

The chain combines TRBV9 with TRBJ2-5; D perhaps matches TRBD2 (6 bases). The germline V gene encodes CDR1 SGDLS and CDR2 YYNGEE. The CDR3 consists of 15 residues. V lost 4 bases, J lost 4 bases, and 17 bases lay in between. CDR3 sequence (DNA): TGTGCCAGCAGCTCCACAGCGGGCTCCCCAGAGACCCAGTACTTC. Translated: CASSSTAGSPETQYF. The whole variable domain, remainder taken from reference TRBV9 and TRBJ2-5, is DSGVTQTPKHLITATGQRVTLRCSPRSGDLSVYWYQQSLDQGLQFLIQYYNGEERAKGNILERFSAQQFPDLHSELNLSSLELGDSALYFCASSSTAGSPETQYFGPGTRLLVL.

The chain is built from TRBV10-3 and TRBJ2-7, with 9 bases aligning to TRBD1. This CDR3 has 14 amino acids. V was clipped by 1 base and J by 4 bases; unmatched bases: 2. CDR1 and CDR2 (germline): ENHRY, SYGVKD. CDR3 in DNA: TGTGCCATCAGTGAGTTTGACAGGGGGTACGAGCAGTACTTC. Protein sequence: CAISEFDRGYEQYF.

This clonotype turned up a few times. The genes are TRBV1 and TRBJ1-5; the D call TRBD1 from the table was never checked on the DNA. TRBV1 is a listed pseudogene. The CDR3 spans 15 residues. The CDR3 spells CTSQSGIASNQPQHF. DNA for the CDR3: TGCACCAGCCAATCCGGGATCGCTAGCAATCAGCCCCAGCATTTT.

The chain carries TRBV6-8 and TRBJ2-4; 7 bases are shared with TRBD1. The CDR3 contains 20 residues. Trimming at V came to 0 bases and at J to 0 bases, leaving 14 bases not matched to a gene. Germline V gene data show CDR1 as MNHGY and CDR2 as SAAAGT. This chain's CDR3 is CASSYSGVNRAGGAKNIQYF. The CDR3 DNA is TGTGCCAGCAGTTACTCGGGCGTTAACCGGGCAGGGGGAGCCAAAAACATTCAGTACTTC.

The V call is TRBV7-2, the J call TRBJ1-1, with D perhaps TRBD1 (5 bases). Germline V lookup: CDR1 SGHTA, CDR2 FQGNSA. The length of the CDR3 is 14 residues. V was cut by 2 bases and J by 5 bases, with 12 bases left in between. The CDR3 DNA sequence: TGTGCCAGCAGCTTAAAGAGCGGGGGGACTGAAGCTTTCTTT. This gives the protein CASSLKSGGTEAFF.

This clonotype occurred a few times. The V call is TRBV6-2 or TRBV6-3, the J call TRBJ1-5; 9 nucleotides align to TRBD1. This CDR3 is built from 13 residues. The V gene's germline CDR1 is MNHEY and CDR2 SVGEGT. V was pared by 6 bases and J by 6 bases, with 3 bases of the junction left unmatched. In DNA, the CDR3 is TGTGCCAGCAGGGGACAGGGCTTTCAGCCCCAGCATTTT. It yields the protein CASRGQGFQPQHF.

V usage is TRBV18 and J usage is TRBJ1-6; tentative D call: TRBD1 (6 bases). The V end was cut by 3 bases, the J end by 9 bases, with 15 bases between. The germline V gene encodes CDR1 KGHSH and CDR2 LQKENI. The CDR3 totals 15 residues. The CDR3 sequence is CASSPGQPRASPLHF. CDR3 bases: TGTGCCAGCTCACCTGGACAGCCACGGGCTTCACCCCTCCACTTT.

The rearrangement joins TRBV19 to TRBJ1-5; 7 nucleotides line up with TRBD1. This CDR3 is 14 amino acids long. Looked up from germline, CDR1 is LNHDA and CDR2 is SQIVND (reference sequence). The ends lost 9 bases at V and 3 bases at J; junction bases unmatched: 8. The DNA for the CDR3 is TGTGCCAGCGACTCGGGACAGCTCAATCAGCCCCAGCATTTT. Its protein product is CASDSGQLNQPQHF. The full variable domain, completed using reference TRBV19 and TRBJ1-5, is DGGITQSPKYLFRKEGQNVTLSCEQNLNHDAMYWYRQDPGQGLRLIYYSQIVNDFQKGDIAEGYSVSREKKESFPLTVTSAQKNPTAFYLCASDSGQLNQPQHFGDGTRLSIL.

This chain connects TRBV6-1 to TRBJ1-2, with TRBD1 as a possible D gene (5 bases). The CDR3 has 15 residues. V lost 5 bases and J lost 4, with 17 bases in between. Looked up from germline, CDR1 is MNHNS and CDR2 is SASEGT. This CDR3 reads CASSHPGQTPYGYTF. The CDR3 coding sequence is TGTGCCAGCAGTCACCCCGGACAAACTCCCTATGGCTACACCTTC.

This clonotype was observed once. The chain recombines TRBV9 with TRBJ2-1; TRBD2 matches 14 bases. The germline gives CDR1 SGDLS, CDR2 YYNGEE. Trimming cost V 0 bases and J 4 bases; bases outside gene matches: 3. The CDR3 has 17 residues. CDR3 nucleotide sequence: TGTGCCAGCAGCGTAGCGACTAGCGGGGGGGCTTACAATGAGCAGTTCTTC. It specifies CASSVATSGGAYNEQFF.

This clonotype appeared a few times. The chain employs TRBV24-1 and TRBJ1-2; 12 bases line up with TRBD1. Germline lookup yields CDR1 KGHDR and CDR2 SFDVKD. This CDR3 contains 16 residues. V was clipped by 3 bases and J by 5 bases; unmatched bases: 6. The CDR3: CATSDPPGQGAYGYTF. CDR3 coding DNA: TGTGCCACCAGTGATCCTCCGGGACAGGGGGCGTATGGCTACACCTTC.

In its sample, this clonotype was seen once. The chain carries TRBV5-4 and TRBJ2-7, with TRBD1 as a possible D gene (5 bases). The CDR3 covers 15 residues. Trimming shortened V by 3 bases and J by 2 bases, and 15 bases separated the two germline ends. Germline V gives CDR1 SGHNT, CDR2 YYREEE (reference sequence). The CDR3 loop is CASSSESGRAYEQYF. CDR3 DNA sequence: TGTGCCAGCAGCTCCGAGTCGGGCAGGGCCTACGAGCAGTACTTC.

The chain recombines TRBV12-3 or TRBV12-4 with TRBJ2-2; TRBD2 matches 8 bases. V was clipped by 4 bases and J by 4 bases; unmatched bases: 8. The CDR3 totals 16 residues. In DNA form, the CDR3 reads TGTGCCAGCAGTTACCAAGCGGGAGTTCCCACCGGGGAGCTGTTTTTT. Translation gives CASSYQAGVPTGELFF.

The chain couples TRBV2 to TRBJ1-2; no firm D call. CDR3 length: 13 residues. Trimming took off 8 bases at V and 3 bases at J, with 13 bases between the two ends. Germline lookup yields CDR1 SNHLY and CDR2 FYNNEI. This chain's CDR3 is CASSDGFDYGYTF. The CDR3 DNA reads TGTGCCAGCTCTGACGGGTTTGACTATGGCTACACCTTC.

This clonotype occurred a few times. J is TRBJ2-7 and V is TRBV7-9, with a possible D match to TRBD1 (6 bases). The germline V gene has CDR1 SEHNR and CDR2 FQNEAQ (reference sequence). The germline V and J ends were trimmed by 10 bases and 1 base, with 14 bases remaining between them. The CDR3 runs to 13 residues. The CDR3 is CATGTPPSYEQYF. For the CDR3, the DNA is TGTGCCACCGGGACACCGCCATCCTACGAGCAGTACTTC.